The subject of this entry is one TCR beta chain. A read error may produce the germline difference seen at one junction end. The data belong to a study of control samples from healthy donors and cancer patients. Some clones are missing from TCRdb's copy, which holds only in-frame ones; the method was immunoSEQ multiplex PCR. The top ten hold 1.3% of the sample, which has approximately 82,000 clones, 90% to 95% seen once. This CDR3 has 13 residues. The sequence derives from a woman aged 35 to 49 with lung cancer. The sequencing input was PBMCs. The rearrangement links TRBV12-3 or TRBV12-4 to TRBJ2-7, with D perhaps TRBD1 or TRBD2 (5 bases each). The CDR3 protein is CASSTAGTYEQHF. The CDR3 bases are TGTGCCAGCAGTACCGCCGGGACCTACGAGCAGCACTTC.